The 17 T cell receptor beta chains given below trace back to one sample, sequenced in a study of cytomegalovirus exposure and HLA in healthy donors. PCR amplification relied on 60 Vbeta primers (plus 13 Jbeta primers). Profiling relied on immunoSEQ multiplex PCR, and the TCRdb table lists in-frame clones only, not all of them. Of around 150,000 clones listed, around 9% were seen once; the top ten hold roughly 6.4%. Input material: PBMCs. These receptors were taken from a woman in her forties in good health and CMV-seropositive.

The rearrangement links TRBV12-5 to TRBJ1-1; TRBD1 is a possible D gene (5 bases). The CDR3 consists of 13 residues. CDR1 LGHNT and CDR2 FRNRAP come from the germline V gene. Trimming shortened V by 6 bases and J by 3 bases, and 11 bases separated the two germline ends. The CDR3 region has the DNA TGTGCTAGTGGCCTGGGGGGATACACTGAAGCTTTCTTT. Its protein product is CASGLGGYTEAFF.

This clone was seen only a few times. The genes are TRBV2 and TRBJ1-6, with D uncertain. Per the germline V gene, CDR1 is SNHLY and CDR2 is FYNNEI. Trimming shortened V by 2 bases and J by 5 bases, and 10 bases separated the two germline ends. CDR3 length: 15 amino acids. This CDR3 reads CASSETASNNSPLHF. The CDR3 DNA reads TGTGCCAGCAGTGAAACAGCTTCGAATAATTCACCCCTCCACTTT.

The chain combines TRBV5-8 with TRBJ2-2; D remains ambiguous. Trimming shortened V by 0 bases and J by 6 bases, and 6 bases separated the two germline ends. This CDR3 region has 13 residues. CDR1 is SGHTS and CDR2 is YDEGEE in the germline V gene. CDR3 DNA: TGTGCCAGCAGCTTGGCGGGTCCCGGGGAGCTGTTTTTT. Encoded protein: CASSLAGPGELFF.

V is TRBV5-4 and J is TRBJ2-1, with TRBD2 matching over 13 bases. The CDR3 sequence is 15 residues long. With 4 bases clipped from V and 10 bases from J, the junction kept 8 bases outside the gene matches. Germline CDR1 is SGHNT and CDR2 is YYREEE (reference sequence). CDR3 sequence (DNA): TGTGCCAGCAGCCAACTAGCGGGGGGGATCAAGGAGCAGTTCTTC. Its translation: CASSQLAGGIKEQFF.

A few counts support this clone. The J gene is TRBJ1-1, the V gene TRBV7-6; 9 bases are shared with TRBD1. V shed 2 bases and J 1 base; nucleotides not matched to a gene: 14. Germline lookup yields CDR1 SGHVS and CDR2 FNYEAQ. The CDR3 totals 19 residues. CDR3 residues: CASSLIPPGTGSGNTEAFF. In DNA, the CDR3 is TGTGCCAGCAGCTTAATTCCCCCCGGGACAGGGAGTGGGAACACTGAAGCTTTCTTT.

This clone came up a few times. Other DNA sequences in this specimen translate into the identical CDR3. J is TRBJ1-5 and V is TRBV2, with D perhaps matching TRBD1 (6 bases). The germline V gene has CDR1 SNHLY and CDR2 FYNNEI. This CDR3 is 15 amino acids long. The V and J ends lost 1 base and 7 bases respectively, with 14 bases between them. CDR3 sequence (DNA): TGTGCCAGCAGTGAAGGACAGGTCAAAGAACAGCCCCAGCATTTT. Its protein is CASSEGQVKEQPQHF.

Only a few counts were recorded for this clone. The chain has TRBV19 and TRBJ2-1, with TRBD1 matching over 9 bases. The J segment lost 3 bases and the V segment lost 3 bases, leaving 0 bases of the junction unmatched. CDR1 is LNHDA, CDR2 SQIVND, per germline (reference sequence). The CDR3 covers 14 residues. The CDR3 spells CASSMTGGYNEQFF. As DNA, the CDR3 is TGTGCCAGTAGTATGACAGGGGGCTACAATGAGCAGTTCTTC.

The V gene is TRBV7-6, the J gene TRBJ2-2; D may be TRBD1 (6 bases). CDR1 is SGHVS, CDR2 FNYEAQ, per germline. Trimming shortened V by 0 bases and J by 2 bases, and 16 bases separated the two germline ends. The CDR3 totals 18 residues. DNA of the CDR3: TGTGCCAGCAGCTTAGCGGGTGCAGGGGCTGCCAACACCGGGGAGCTGTTTTTT. It yields the protein CASSLAGAGAANTGELFF. The entire variable domain, with the rest obtained from reference TRBV7-6 and TRBJ2-2, is as follows: GAGVSQSPRYKVTKRGQDVALRCDPISGHVSLYWYRQALGQGPEFLTYFNYEAQQDKSGLPNDRFSAERPEGSISTLTIQRTEQRDSAMYRCASSLAGAGAANTGELFFGEGSRLTVL.

As DNA, the CDR3 is TGTGCTAGTGGTTCGGGGCAGGGGATCGCCTACGAGCAGTACTTC. This translates into CASGSGQGIAYEQYF. The genes are TRBV12-5 and TRBJ2-7, with D possibly matching TRBD1 (6 bases). The CDR3 totals 15 residues. Germline V gene sequence: CDR1 LGHNT, CDR2 FRNRAP. Trimming pared 4 bases from V and 2 bases from J, leaving 15 bases between. The full variable domain, in which reference TRBV12-5 and TRBJ2-7 provide the parts outside the CDR3, is DARVTQTPRHKVTEMGQEVTMRCQPILGHNTVFWYRQTMMQGLELLAYFRNRAPLDDSGMPKDRFSAEMPDATLATLKIQPSEPRDSAVYFCASGSGQGIAYEQYFGPGTRLTVT.

This clone was counted a few times. It is likely a read error, because the conserved phenylalanine at the end of the CDR3 is missing. The limits of the CDR3 on the DNA are not certain, so only TCRdb's listed CDR3 is given. This sequence joins TRBV5-1 and TRBJ1-2; TRBD1, the table's D call, was not compared with the DNA. Germline V gene sequence: CDR1 SGHRS, CDR2 YFSETQ. The CDR3 numbers 12 amino acids, ends counted. CDR3 sequence reads: CASSLSGNPSVY.

The chain has TRBV5-1 and TRBJ2-2; D call uncertain. Germline V CDR1 and CDR2: SGHRS, YFSETQ. This CDR3 is built from 14 residues. The ends were cut back, 4 bases at V and 3 bases at J, with 10 bases in the middle. The CDR3 protein is CASSPAVYTGELFF. CDR3 sequence (DNA): TGCGCCAGCAGCCCCGCAGTTTACACCGGGGAGCTGTTTTTT.

V is TRBV29-1 and J is TRBJ1-2; 9 nucleotides match TRBD1. The trim removed 5 bases at V and 5 bases at J, leaving 3 bases unmatched. CDR1 and CDR2 from the germline V gene are SQVTM and ANQGSEA. The CDR3 has 12 amino acids. CDR3 in amino acids: CSVRTGEYGYTF. CDR3 nucleotide sequence: TGCAGCGTTCGGACAGGGGAGTATGGCTACACCTTC.

J is TRBJ1-4 and V is TRBV6-5; TRBD1 might be the D (5 bases). CDR1 MNHEY and CDR2 SVGAGI come from the germline V gene. Deletions cut 3 bases from V and 3 bases from J, with 11 bases between. This CDR3 spans 15 amino acids. The CDR3, as DNA: TGTGCCAGCAGTTATGTGGGGGGGGCTAATGAAAAACTGTTTTTT. Protein product: CASSYVGGANEKLFF.

The chain uses TRBV5-1 and TRBJ1-2; TRBD1 matches 10 bases. The germline CDR1 and CDR2 sequences are SGHRS and YFSETQ. This CDR3 contains 15 residues. With V trimmed by 4 bases and J by 9 bases, 12 bases remained unmatched. CDR3 region: CASSATTGGGRCYTF. The CDR3 nucleotides are TGCGCCAGCAGCGCTACGACAGGGGGCGGTCGTTGCTACACCTTC.

V and J are TRBV21-1 and TRBJ2-7; the table assigns TRBD2, which was not confirmed against the DNA. TRBV21-1 is a pseudogene. The CDR3 has 18 residues. The CDR3 sequence is CASSKVVPSGGYWYEQYF. CDR3 sequence (DNA): TGTGCCAGCAGCAAAGTAGTTCCTAGCGGGGGGTACTGGTACGAGCAGTACTTC.

The genes are TRBV6-5 and TRBJ2-7; 8 bases are a match to TRBD2. The CDR3 covers 13 residues. J lost 3 bases, V lost 5 bases, and 3 bases had no gene match. The germline gives CDR1 MNHEY, CDR2 SVGAGI. In DNA form, the CDR3 reads TGTGCCAGCAGTCCGGGACTAGGCTACGAGCAGTACTTC. Protein: CASSPGLGYEQYF.

This clone was counted a few times. The V and J genes are TRBV10-3 and TRBJ2-1; the D gene is possibly TRBD1 (5 bases). The CDR3 contains 13 residues. The germline V gene encodes CDR1 ENHRY and CDR2 SYGVKD. Trimming cost V 11 bases and J 0 bases, with 11 bases left between them. Here the CDR3 reads CAVTGSSYNEQFF. The CDR3, as DNA: TGTGCCGTAACAGGTAGCTCCTACAATGAGCAGTTCTTC.